These 10 T cell receptor beta chains came from one sample sequenced in a study of response to subunit inactivated influenza vaccine. TCRdb ran MiXCR on the RT-PCR reads and lists one entry per CDR3 protein. The sample carries around 480,000 distinct CDR3 sequences, about 10% recorded once. The input for sequencing was PBMCs from blood, taken 40 to 50 days after vaccination. These receptors were collected from a man aged 45 to 65 who received an inactivated influenza vaccine.

Many counts were recorded for this clonotype. The chain is built from TRBV6-5 and TRBJ1-6; 9 nucleotides match TRBD1. The CDR3 is 15 residues long. CDR1 is MNHEY, CDR2 SVGAGI, per germline. J gave up 8 bases and V 2 bases, and 4 bases lay outside the gene matches. The CDR3 DNA follows: TGTGCCAGCAGTTACGAGGGACAGGGAGATTCACCCCTCCACTTT. This gives the protein CASSYEGQGDSPLHF.

This clonotype was detected only a few times. The V call is TRBV6-1, the J call TRBJ2-2, with TRBD2 matching over 11 bases. This CDR3 is built from 14 residues. CDR1 MNHNS and CDR2 SASEGT come from the germline V gene. V was clipped by 7 bases and J by 6 bases; unmatched bases: 4. The CDR3 here is CASTSGLAAGELFF. The CDR3 DNA follows: TGTGCCAGCACCTCGGGACTAGCGGCCGGGGAGCTGTTTTTT.

This rearrangement joins TRBV11-3 to TRBJ2-3; the D is unclear. Germline V gives CDR1 SGHNT, CDR2 YENEEA. Trimming stripped 8 bases from V and 5 bases from J, with 11 bases between. This CDR3 has 12 residues. CDR3 sequence reads: CASAAPGDTQYF. CDR3 sequence (DNA): TGTGCCAGCGCCGCCCCGGGAGATACGCAGTATTTT.

V usage is TRBV5-6 and J usage is TRBJ2-5, with no clear D. CDR3 length equals 13 residues. Per the germline V gene, CDR1 is SGHDT and CDR2 is YYEEEE. With 4 bases removed from V and 4 bases from J, the gap between germline ends came to 11 bases. CDR3 DNA: TGTGCCAGCAGCCCCGCCGCGGTAGAGACCCAGTACTTC. Protein sequence: CASSPAAVETQYF.

In this sample, this clonotype turned up a few times. The V call is TRBV11-2, the J call TRBJ1-6, with a weak D call TRBD1 (5 bases). V lost 4 bases and J lost 0, with 16 bases in between. Looked up from germline, CDR1 is SGHAT and CDR2 is FQNNGV. The CDR3 has 18 residues. The CDR3 sequence: CASSSTGAISSYNSPLHF. CDR3 in DNA: TGTGCCAGCAGCTCAACCGGGGCTATAAGCTCCTATAATTCACCCCTCCACTTT.

The chain is built from TRBV5-1 and TRBJ2-2; D is undetermined. V was cut by 2 bases and J by 7 bases, with 6 bases left in between. This CDR3 is built from 12 residues. The germline V gene encodes CDR1 SGHRS and CDR2 YFSETQ. The CDR3: CASSLRLGELFF. The CDR3 nucleotides are TGCGCCAGCAGCTTAAGGCTCGGGGAGCTGTTTTTT.

The chain is built from TRBV28 and TRBJ1-5, with TRBD1 matching 7 bases. The CDR3 totals 15 residues. Losses at the gene ends were 4 bases for V and 7 bases for J; bases not matched to a gene: 10. CDR1 MDHEN and CDR2 SYDVKM come from the germline V gene. CDR3 bases: TGTGCCAGCAGTTCCCCGACAGGGAGGGAACAGCCCCAGCATTTT. Its translation is CASSSPTGREQPQHF.

V is TRBV7-2 and J is TRBJ2-7, with a tentative D call TRBD2 (6 bases). Trimming took 5 bases from V and 6 from J, leaving 20 bases between them. The germline gives CDR1 SGHTA, CDR2 FQGNSA. This CDR3 has 15 amino acids. CDR3 nucleotide sequence: TGTGCCAGCAGCACCAGCGGTTCCACAGCGGGCGAGCAGTACTTC. Translated: CASSTSGSTAGEQYF.

This clonotype was recorded many times. The chain couples TRBV20-1 to TRBJ2-7, with D possibly TRBD2 on 6 matching bases. This CDR3 has 13 amino acids. Germline V gene lookup returns CDR1 DFQATT and CDR2 SNEGSKA (reference sequence). CDR3 region: CSGGGADSYEQYF. The CDR3 coding sequence is TGCAGCGGAGGAGGGGCAGACTCCTACGAGCAGTACTTC.

This clonotype was detected only a few times. The genes are TRBV7-8 and TRBJ2-7; 7 bases match TRBD2. Trimming took 7 bases from V and 7 from J; bases not matched to a gene: 19. The CDR3 contains 16 residues. Germline V gene sequence: CDR1 SGHVS, CDR2 FQNEAQ. The CDR3 here is CASTYGGDPSGKEQYF. The CDR3 nucleotides are TGTGCCAGCACCTATGGGGGGGATCCTAGCGGTAAAGAGCAGTACTTC.